A single sample is the source of the 20 T cell receptor beta chains below, sequenced in a study of CD8 T cells in ankylosing spondylitis. TCRdb reprocessed the 5' RACE reads with MiXCR, giving one entry per CDR3 protein. The sample comprises around 99,000 distinct CDR3 sequences, roughly 9.6% of which are singletons, and about 4.6% rests with the top ten. Sequenced: blood, either unsorted or a sorted T cell fraction (not recorded which). The receptors derive from a male donor with ankylosing spondylitis or in good health (not recorded which).

The sample holds many counts of this clonotype. This rearrangement joins TRBV20-1 to TRBJ1-4, with D perhaps TRBD1 (5 bases). Germline V CDR1 and CDR2: DFQATT, SNEGSKA (reference sequence). The V gene lost 1 base and the J gene lost 7 bases, with 10 bases spanning the gap. This CDR3 is 13 amino acids long. CDR3 loop: CSARAGFSEKLFF. The DNA for the CDR3 is TGCAGTGCTAGAGCAGGGTTCAGTGAAAAACTGTTTTTT.

V usage is TRBV7-6 and J usage is TRBJ2-5, with 7 bases matching TRBD2. Unmatched junction bases numbered 8, after V lost 0 bases and J lost 7 bases. The CDR3 extends over 15 amino acids. CDR1 and CDR2 from the germline V gene are SGHVS and FNYEAQ. This CDR3 reads CASSLAGGSRATQYF. Here the CDR3 DNA reads TGTGCCAGCAGCTTAGCGGGGGGGAGTCGAGCGACCCAGTACTTC.

Ten or more counts support this clonotype. The rearrangement uses TRBV19 and TRBJ2-1; D is unresolved. Trimming removed 5 bases at V and 12 bases at J, with 14 bases between. CDR1 and CDR2 from the germline V gene are LNHDA and SQIVND (reference sequence). There are 12 residues in the CDR3. The CDR3 here is CASSEFKGGQFF. CDR3 DNA sequence: TGTGCCAGTAGTGAGTTTAAAGGCGGGCAGTTCTTC.

Many counts were recorded for this clonotype. The rearrangement joins TRBV6-5 to TRBJ1-3, with D unresolved. Germline values: CDR1 MNHEY, CDR2 SVGAGI. The CDR3 loop spans 14 amino acids. V dropped 2 bases and J dropped 0 bases, with 5 bases sitting between them. The CDR3 DNA follows: TGTGCCAGCAGTTACGGTGTCTCTGGAAACACCATATATTTT. It codes for CASSYGVSGNTIYF.

This clonotype was recorded at least ten times. J is TRBJ1-2 and V is TRBV6-1; D is uncertain. The CDR3 contains 13 residues. Germline-derived CDR1 and CDR2 are MNHNS and SASEGT. V was trimmed by 7 bases and J by 5 bases, leaving 14 bases between them. CDR3 bases: TGTGCCAGCAAGCCCCAGGCCTGGTATGGCTACACCTTC. Residues: CASKPQAWYGYTF.

This clonotype occurred many times. This chain uses TRBV20-1 with TRBJ2-5; D is unresolved. This CDR3 contains 13 residues. Germline CDR1 is DFQATT and CDR2 is SNEGSKA (reference sequence). The V and J ends lost 3 bases and 5 bases respectively, with 13 bases between them. CDR3 sequence: CSARGNFHETQYF. CDR3 DNA: TGCAGTGCTAGGGGGAATTTCCACGAGACCCAGTACTTC.

This clonotype was recorded a few times. One junction end disagrees with the germline gene, perhaps due to a read error. V usage is TRBV20-1 and J usage is TRBJ1-5; TRBD1 aligns across 8 bases. The CDR3 runs 18 residues. Germline loops: CDR1 DFQATT, CDR2 SNEGSKA (reference sequence). The CDR3 DNA sequence: TGCTGTGCTAGAGAGCAGGGGGCTCTGATCAGGAGCAATCAGCCCCAGCATTTT. Amino acids: CCAREQGALIRSNQPQHF.

In its sample, this clonotype was seen many times. J is TRBJ2-3 and V is TRBV5-1; tentative D call: TRBD1 (6 bases). This CDR3 contains 16 residues. Germline V lookup: CDR1 SGHRS, CDR2 YFSETQ. V was shortened by 2 bases and J by 2 bases, with 15 bases between the two germline ends. CDR3 protein: CASSLLPGDNTDTQYF. The CDR3 nucleotides read TGCGCCAGCAGCTTACTCCCAGGGGATAACACAGATACGCAGTATTTT.

This clonotype has a count of ten or more. CDR3 coding DNA: TGCGCCAGCAGCTTGCCAAGCGGGGGGCGGATGGATGAGCAGTTCTTC. Its protein is CASSLPSGGRMDEQFF. The chain is built from TRBV5-1 and TRBJ2-1, with 9 bases fitting TRBD2. This CDR3 has 16 amino acids. V lost 1 base, J lost 8 bases, and 10 bases stayed unmatched. CDR1 SGHRS and CDR2 YFSETQ come from the germline V gene.

Many counts were recorded for this clonotype. The chain has TRBV3-1 and TRBJ2-1; no clear D. CDR1 and CDR2 from the germline V gene are LGHDT and YNNKEL (reference sequence). Trimming stripped 4 bases from V and 10 bases from J, with 14 bases between. The CDR3 has 13 amino acids. The CDR3 DNA sequence: TGTGCCAGCAGCCCAGAAAGGTCCTGGGAGCAGTTCTTC. Protein: CASSPERSWEQFF.

In its sample, this clonotype was seen a few times. The gene calls are TRBV19 and TRBJ1-2; TRBD1 matches at 7 bases. Per the germline V gene, CDR1 is LNHDA and CDR2 is SQIVND (reference sequence). V trimming: 8 bases; J trimming: 6 bases; junction bases outside the gene matches: 9. CDR3 size: 13 residues. This chain's CDR3 is CASRNRGSDGYTF. CDR3 nucleotide sequence: TGTGCCAGTCGAAACAGGGGTTCGGATGGCTACACCTTC.

In its sample, this clonotype was seen many times. The chain links TRBV28 to TRBJ2-3; 9 bases match TRBD2. V shed 6 bases, J shed 3 bases, and the junction held 10 bases outside the gene matches. Germline V lookup: CDR1 MDHEN, CDR2 SYDVKM. The CDR3 totals 16 residues. The CDR3 nucleotides are TGTGCCAGCAGCTCCCCCAGCGGGGGGAAGACAGATACGCAGTATTTT. As protein: CASSSPSGGKTDTQYF.

The rearrangement links TRBV5-1 to TRBJ2-3; D not resolved. The CDR3 has 15 residues. CDR1 and CDR2 (germline): SGHRS, YFSETQ. Deletions cut 4 bases from V and 4 bases from J, with 16 bases between. This CDR3 reads CASSPEDGKSDTQYF. CDR3 DNA: TGCGCCAGCAGCCCCGAGGACGGAAAATCAGATACGCAGTATTTT. The entire variable domain, with the rest obtained from reference TRBV5-1 and TRBJ2-3, is as follows: KAGVTQTPRYLIKTRGQQVTLSCSPISGHRSVSWYQQTPGQGLQFLFEYFSETQRNKGNFPGRFSGRQFSNSRSEMNVSTLELGDSALYLCASSPEDGKSDTQYFGPGTRLTVL.

This clonotype was seen repeatedly, ten times or more. The genes are TRBV20-1 and TRBJ2-3; D unresolved. The germline gives CDR1 DFQATT, CDR2 SNEGSKA (reference sequence). This CDR3 has 9 amino acids. V was clipped by 0 bases and J by 14 bases, with 6 bases between them. As DNA, the CDR3 is TGCAGTGCTAGAGAGTTTGGGTATTTT. This sequence encodes CSAREFGYF.

In regard to this clonotype: A much larger clone lies one base from this, so it may be a read error. V and J are TRBV5-1 and TRBJ1-1; 10 nucleotides agree with TRBD1. Germline CDR1 is SGHRS and CDR2 is YFSETQ. Unmatched junction bases numbered 10, after V lost 6 bases and J lost 11 bases. CDR3 length: 13 amino acids. The CDR3: CASNPGQGVAAFF. The CDR3, as DNA: TGCGCCAGCAACCCCGGACAGGGGGTGGCGGCTTTCTTT.

This clonotype has a count of ten or more. The CDR3 DNA reads TGCAGTGCTGCAAGCGGGGGGGCGGCCAAAAACATTCAGTACTTC. Protein: CSAASGGAAKNIQYF. The chain is built from TRBV20-1 and TRBJ2-4; the match to TRBD2 covers 10 bases. In germline, CDR1 is DFQATT, CDR2 SNEGSKA (reference sequence). The length of the CDR3 is 15 residues. V was pared by 5 bases and J by 1 base, with 5 bases of the junction left unmatched.

This clonotype was picked up many times. The chain recombines TRBV20-1 with TRBJ2-7; D not certain. The CDR3 is 15 amino acids. The V end lost 0 bases, the J end lost 1 base, and 13 bases lay between the germline ends. In germline, CDR1 is DFQATT, CDR2 SNEGSKA (reference sequence). The CDR3 protein is CSARDRGLFSYEQYF. CDR3 sequence (DNA): TGCAGTGCTAGAGATCGCGGCCTTTTTTCCTACGAGCAGTACTTC.

This clonotype occurred many times. The V and J genes are TRBV12-3 or TRBV12-4 and TRBJ2-3; 8 bases map to TRBD1. The CDR3 consists of 15 residues. V shed 7 bases and J 4 bases; nucleotides not matched to a gene: 10. The DNA of the CDR3 is TGTGCCAGCAACCTCCAGGGGGCGCAGGCAGATACGCAGTATTTT. Translation: CASNLQGAQADTQYF.

This clonotype showed up many times. The V call is TRBV20-1, the J call TRBJ2-7; perhaps TRBD2 as D (5 bases). Trimming stripped 5 bases from V and 0 bases from J, with 14 bases between. Germline V CDR1 and CDR2: DFQATT, SNEGSKA (reference sequence). CDR3 length: 14 residues. The CDR3 region is CSAGETGYSYEQYF. CDR3 DNA: TGCAGTGCTGGGGAGACGGGATACTCCTACGAGCAGTACTTC.

This clonotype showed up many times. V and J are TRBV5-1 and TRBJ1-4, with no clear D. V lost 0 bases and J 5 bases, leaving 11 bases between the germline ends. This CDR3 has 15 residues. The germline gives CDR1 SGHRS, CDR2 YFSETQ. For the CDR3, the DNA is TGCGCCAGCAGCTTGGAGGGCAGCAAGAATGAAAAACTGTTTTTT. Its protein is CASSLEGSKNEKLFF.